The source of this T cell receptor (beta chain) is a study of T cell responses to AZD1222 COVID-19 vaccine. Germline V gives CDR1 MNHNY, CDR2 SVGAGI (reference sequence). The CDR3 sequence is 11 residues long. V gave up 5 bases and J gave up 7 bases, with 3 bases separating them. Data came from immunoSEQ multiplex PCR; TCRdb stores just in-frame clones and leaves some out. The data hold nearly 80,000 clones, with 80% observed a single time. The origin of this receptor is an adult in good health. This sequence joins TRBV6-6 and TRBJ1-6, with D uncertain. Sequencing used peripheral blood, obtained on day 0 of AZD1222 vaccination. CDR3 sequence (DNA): TGTGCCAGCAGTGCCAATTCACCCCTCCACTTT. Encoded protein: CASSANSPLHF.